This T cell receptor (beta chain) was retrieved from a study of blood T cell repertoires in COVID-19. Measured with immunoSEQ multiplex PCR; TCRdb has only the in-frame clones, and not every one. The sample lists a few hundred thousand clones, about 85% occurring once. The sequenced sample consisted of peripheral blood. The receptor's source is a human donor with COVID-19, enrolled during active disease. The donor label of this sample is uncertain.

The CDR3 sequence is CSASLAIRRDDTEAFF. The CDR3 DNA reads TGCAGTGCTAGTTTAGCGATTCGACGGGATGACACTGAAGCTTTCTTT. The rearrangement joins TRBV20-1 to TRBJ1-1; the D is unclear. V gave up 3 bases and J gave up 3 bases, with 20 bases separating them. CDR3 length equals 16 residues. Germline CDR1 is DFQATT and CDR2 is SNEGSKA (reference sequence).